The T cell receptor beta chain described here comes from a study of blood T cell repertoires in COVID-19. This table comes from immunoSEQ multiplex PCR, and its TCRdb copy is limited to in-frame clones, with some not included. This table holds over 150,000 clones, 88% found once. Trimming removed 3 bases at V and 1 base at J, with 9 bases between. The CDR3 sequence is 14 residues long. The germline V gene has CDR1 LGHDT and CDR2 YNNKEL (reference sequence). Cohort placement rested on clinical history that participants reported themselves. The gene calls are TRBV3-1 (or the pseudogene TRBV3-2) and TRBJ1-2; possibly TRBD1 for D (6 bases). The sequence derives from a young woman who had recovered from COVID-19. Material for sequencing was PBMCs or T cells enriched from blood (not recorded which). For the CDR3, the DNA is TGTGCCAGCAGCCACGGACAGTTTAACTATGGCTACACCTTC. Protein: CASSHGQFNYGYTF.